This TCR beta chain was sequenced for a study of cytomegalovirus exposure and HLA in healthy donors (dated by TCRdb to between 2016 and 2019). Study-level background: According to an earlier analysis of 587 of the donors, 150 million to 200 million T cells yielded roughly 110 million unique TCR beta sequences and 250 to 350 Gb of sequence data. An early release that covered about 600 HLA-typed donors contained 250 to 350 gigabases of sequencing data and roughly 84 million unique TCR sequences. Of the 350 to 400 genotyped donors, 81% fell in the genetic ancestry cluster associated with self-reported Caucasian donors. The study aimed to test whether cataloging public T cell receptors could reveal signatures of past pathogen exposure. The T cell repertoires of around 670 subjects were profiled by immunosequencing and related to cytomegalovirus serostatus. In addition to the first cohort of approximately 650 subjects, a separate validation cohort of under 150 different subjects was used. High-throughput TCR immunosequencing, statistical association of individual TCRs with disease status, and machine learning were combined to predict cytomegalovirus infection status. A later analysis re-examined previously published TCR beta repertoires from hundreds of donors and added high-resolution HLA genotyping to investigate patterns of TCR occurrence. Rather than using new phenotypic data, the later analysis identified candidate immune exposures from TCR beta sequences and from how often those sequences occurred across donors. An earlier analysis of several hundred of the donors applied high-throughput TCR beta sequencing to assess whether each TCR beta V gene segment acted as functional or pseudogenic. Alongside the repertoire data, information on donor age, sex, ethnicity and CMV serostatus was compiled. A later genetic analysis took genome-wide SNP genotypes for about three fifths of the roughly 700 donors and used that subset as a discovery cohort. All discovery cohort repertoires had been generated on a single sequencing platform. HLA typing covered class I and class II loci at four-digit resolution. The number of donors typed differed by locus, with about 629-630 for A, B, C, DRB1 and DQB1, more than 500 for DQA1, 606 for DPA1, and under 490 for DPB1. Four or five DR-DQ haplotypes were handled as single units for association and clustering because linkage in the cohort was strong. On average, roughly 200,000 unique TCR beta nucleotide sequences were sequenced per donor among several hundred genotyped donors of the cohort, with roughly 19% of those sequences being non-productive. Broad study findings and their caveats: According to a later analysis, TCR association rates differed among HLA loci, with DRB1 alleles showing the most associated TCRs and HLA-C alleles showing the fewest. Specific HLA alleles were associated with 16,951 TCR beta sequences at a false discovery rate of 0.05 in a later analysis. A later analysis reported that several top co-occurrence clusters appeared linked to parvovirus B19, influenza, CMV and Epstein-Barr virus. In vitro tests confirmed that a few of the cytomegalovirus-associated TCR beta chains recognize cytomegalovirus antigens. This cohort had only TCR beta chains sequenced, and the lack of alpha or paired-chain data limited which features could be detected. A total of fewer than 200 TCR beta chains were listed by the study as associated with cytomegalovirus. When HLA alleles, especially DR and DQ, strongly co-occurred, attributing TCR associations to individual alleles was difficult. Fewer than 20 rarely observed V segments, including chromosome 9 orphons, were excluded from the earlier analysis of 550 to 700 of the donors because counts were too low. Across donors, most TCR sequences were observed very rarely, whereas some public TCRs were present in many individuals. Most CMV-associated TCR beta chains appeared to be HLA-restricted in a later analysis, and the HLA associations seemed to be driven largely by CMV exposure. A further reported finding was that TCR beta sequences accurately predicted the HLA-A and HLA-B alleles for most subjects in the first cohort. Cytomegalovirus status was reported to be diagnosed by the classifier with high specificity and sensitivity in both the original and validation cohorts. In a later genetic analysis, fewer N-insertions in productive TCRs were reported among donors in an Asian-associated ancestry cluster than the 666-donor mean. Some IMGT-functional V segments, including TRBV6-2 and TRBV6-3, could not be distinguished by the 87-base-pair reads and were therefore excluded. In a later genetic analysis, a missense DCLRE1C variant was associated with V-gene and J-gene trimming of TCR beta chains, and the association was replicated in an independent cohort. Correlated functional status among segregating V segments might be attributable to linkage disequilibrium, but an unknown experimental factor could not be ruled out. Because HLA typing was unavailable for some donors at each locus, only the typed subset was used in association tests. Compared with equally common non-associated chains, HLA-associated TCR beta chains in a later analysis were more clonally expanded and had lower generation probabilities. It was suggested by the authors that the approach could potentially be generalized to other disease states and immunological phenotypes. An earlier analysis of approximately 570 of the donors showed that most TCR beta V segments appeared in productive rearrangements either about 90% or about 30% of the time, which broadly matched IMGT annotations. The sequencing pipeline was judged likely to have produced a cluster of highly shared sequence variants as a technical artifact. CMV serostatus was the only immune exposure information available for the cohort. Roughly uniform sequencing depth across donors was assumed in presence/absence analyses, although this assumption may not hold.

Turning to this clone: Its antigen is not yet known. Per-base qualities were not stored, and no clone one base away is much larger. At the DNA level, this CDR3 is encoded by other sequences in the same sample as well.

The cohort consisted of 650 to 850 healthy bone marrow donors. All cohort members were sampled while nominally healthy, although unrecorded immune exposures were likely present. The donor tested CMV seronegative and was one of the 352 seronegative cohort members. Each donor provided a peripheral blood sample, and peripheral blood mononuclear cells were used for TCR beta sequencing. The Qiagen DNeasy Blood Extraction Kit was used to extract genomic DNA from the blood cell samples. The library was generated by the immunoSEQ multiplex PCR assay. The multiplex PCR relied on a mix of 60 forward primers for TCR Vbeta segments and 13 reverse primers for TCR Jbeta segments. A multiplex PCR assay on genomic DNA amplified the CDR3 region of rearranged TCR beta genes. Amplified TCR beta libraries were sequenced as 87-base-pair reads on the Illumina HiSeq System. The paper's processing steps were these. A later analysis counted about 80 million unique TCR beta chains across the 690 or so repertoires, and roughly 9.9 million of these chains were shared by at least two donors. Raw reads were error-corrected and collapsed into unique sequences with a nearest-neighbor algorithm that merged closely related sequences to remove PCR and sequencing errors. CDR3 sequences were aligned to IMGT reference sequences to assign V, D and J gene segments. For a sequence to be retained, a match of at least six nucleotides to both a V gene segment and a J gene segment was required. Rearrangements were called productive when the CDR3 lacked stop codons and stayed in frame with V and J; all others were non-productive. CDR3 was defined by IMGT convention, running from the second conserved V-encoded cysteine to the conserved J-encoded phenylalanine. The earlier analysis of some 540 of the donors excluded any sequence lacking an unambiguous match to a single V gene segment. In an earlier analysis of around 590 of the donors, a V segment was called functional when productive rearrangements were above 56.7%, and segregating when the standard deviation between donors exceeded 5%. A statistical classification framework was developed to diagnose cytomegalovirus status using the catalog of TCR beta chain sequences. V and J gene assignment, in a later analysis, came from comparing TCR nucleotide sequences with IMGT/GENE-DB human TR gene sequences. A later analysis assigned CDR3 sequences and most-parsimonious VDJ recombination scenarios with the TCRdist pipeline. In a later analysis, every TCR beta chain was defined by the combination of its CDR3 amino acid sequence and its V-gene family, and reads without a unique V-gene family were dropped. A later analysis removed 500 to 600 highly shared, low-generation-probability nucleotide sequences to deal with suspected cross-contamination and a sequencing artifact. In a later analysis, a clonal expansion index for each public chain was calculated from normalized within-repertoire ranks of inferred template counts. Generation probabilities in a later analysis came from a VDJ recombination model fitted to out-of-frame rearrangements, and those results were checked against IGoR. In a later analysis, hypergeometric tests were used to score TCR-TCR, TCR-HLA and TCR-CMV co-occurrence, with a repertoire-size bias correction applied to TCR pairs. A later analysis estimated false discovery rates by permuting HLA or CMV assignments 20 times. In a later analysis, co-occurring TCRs were grouped with DBSCAN, and TCRdist sequence similarity was added when clustering was performed within HLA-allele-positive subsets. Repertoires with fewer than 30,000 or more than 120,000 public chains, plus five repertoires with anomalous nucleotide sharing, were excluded from co-occurrence clustering. Not all clones reach the TCRdb copy of this immuneACCESS table, which keeps in-frame sequences only. Checked studies attribute under half of the gap to unresolved V genes and leave the rest unexplained. Clone size and V and J calls were adopted from that table, with D and trimming inferred from the DNA. The sample includes about 150,000 clones, with about 80% observed a single time. The ten largest clones add up to 1.5% to 2% of the sample.

V loses 6 bases, J loses 1 base, and the germline ends lie 9 bases apart. CDR3 length: 13 amino acids, cysteine to phenylalanine. Kept here is only the CDR3 DNA, which spans 39 bases and is read in frame from base 1. CDR1 and CDR2, looked up from the germline V gene (reference sequence), are LNHNV and YYDKDF. The rearrangement joined TRBV15 to TRBJ2-5; the D gene is perhaps TRBD2, from 6 matching bases. This clonotype originated in a woman aged 30 to 39 in good health and CMV-seronegative. Sequencing was carried out using PBMCs. The DNA sequence is TGTGCCACCAGTAGGAGGGCCCAAGAGACCCAGTACTTC. The translation is CATSRRAQETQYF.